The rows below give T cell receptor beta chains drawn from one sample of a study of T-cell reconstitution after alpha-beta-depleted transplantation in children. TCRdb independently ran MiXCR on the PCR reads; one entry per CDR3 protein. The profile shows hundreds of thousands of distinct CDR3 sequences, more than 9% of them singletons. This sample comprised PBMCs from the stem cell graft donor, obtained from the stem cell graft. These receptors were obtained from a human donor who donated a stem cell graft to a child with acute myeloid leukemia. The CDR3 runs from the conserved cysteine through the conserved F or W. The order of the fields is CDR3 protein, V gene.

CDR3 protein: CAISRVSGSGGNEQFF
V gene: TRBV10-3

CDR3 protein: CAWSPTSGNQPQHF
V gene: TRBV30

CDR3 protein: CASSARDPTEAFF
V gene: TRBV7-3

CDR3 protein: CASSLATGTEAFF
V gene: TRBV12-3/TRBV12-4

CDR3 protein: CASSHGQGHQHF
V gene: TRBV7-2

CDR3 protein: CASGLAGGRYEQYF
V gene: TRBV28

CDR3 protein: CSARPGNYGYTF
V gene: TRBV20-1

CDR3 protein: CASSRTPQRNAYNEQFF
V gene: TRBV3-1

CDR3 protein: CASRTGTPPEQYF
V gene: TRBV6-1

CDR3 protein: CASSYEGRGYTF
V gene: TRBV6-2/TRBV6-3

CDR3 protein: CASSLEGAKDSPLHF
V gene: TRBV7-8

CDR3 protein: CASSLEGHAVGELFF
V gene: TRBV12-3/TRBV12-4

CDR3 protein: CASSQRGQGTEAFF
V gene: TRBV19

CDR3 protein: CASSLGGGGKGEQYF
V gene: TRBV7-2

CDR3 protein: CASSQLGGAGELFF
V gene: TRBV14

CDR3 protein: CASSPPGRVSDTQYF
V gene: TRBV18

CDR3 protein: CASSVGGLAGYTF
V gene: TRBV11-2

CDR3 protein: CASLGFNENIQYF
V gene: TRBV12-3/TRBV12-4

CDR3 protein: CSARDPGGIYGYTF
V gene: TRBV20-1

CDR3 protein: CASSPDRDNSPLHF
V gene: TRBV7-9

CDR3 protein: CASSLVGETRKETQYF
V gene: TRBV5-6

CDR3 protein: CASSLAAVLNTEAFF
V gene: TRBV6-2/TRBV6-3

CDR3 protein: CSAAKRYNEQFF
V gene: TRBV20-1

CDR3 protein: CASSQERLASYNEQFF
V gene: TRBV4-3

CDR3 protein: CASDDRGEAFF
V gene: TRBV19

CDR3 protein: CSARSGLADLYEQYF
V gene: TRBV20-1

CDR3 protein: CASSSWTPNSPLHF
V gene: TRBV14

CDR3 protein: CASSQRGGLGHNEQFF
V gene: TRBV7-3

CDR3 protein: CASSYSPAFGAEAFF
V gene: TRBV6-2/TRBV6-3